Listed here are 32 T cell receptor beta chains from one sample, sequenced in a study of OX40 agonist ivuxolimab in advanced cancers. Method: immunoSEQ multiplex PCR; TCRdb's copy keeps in-frame clones and lacks some. The sample includes under 80,000 clones, approximately 90% of them seen just once. The specimen was CD4+ or CD8+ T cells sorted from blood, collected in a trial of the OX40 agonist ivuxolimab. All receptors come from an adult with an advanced solid tumor such as melanoma, head and neck, liver or kidney cancer.

The J gene is TRBJ2-1, the V gene TRBV7-9; TRBD1 matches at 7 bases. The V segment lost 1 base and the J segment 0 bases; nucleotides outside the gene matches: 6. The CDR3 sequence is 17 residues long. Germline CDR1 SEHNR, CDR2 FQNEAQ (reference sequence). DNA for the CDR3: TGTGCCAGCAGCTTAGAGGCAGGGGACAGCTCCTACAATGAGCAGTTCTTC. Amino acids: CASSLEAGDSSYNEQFF.

The V gene is TRBV10-3, the J gene TRBJ2-7, with D perhaps matching TRBD2 (5 bases). The CDR3 has 17 residues. Germline V gives CDR1 ENHRY, CDR2 SYGVKD. V lost 2 bases and J lost 1, with 18 bases in between. CDR3 sequence reads: CAISENDPGVASYEQYF. Here the CDR3 DNA reads TGTGCCATCAGTGAGAACGATCCCGGGGTGGCTTCCTACGAGCAGTACTTC.

The rearrangement uses TRBV6-5 and TRBJ2-2; TRBD1 aligns across 9 bases. The CDR3 loop spans 15 amino acids. V shed 10 bases, J shed 10 bases, and the junction held 16 bases outside the gene matches. Germline assignment: CDR1 MNHEY and CDR2 SVGAGI. The CDR3 region has the DNA TGTGCCACTTACAGGGGGCTCAGTACGAGCGAGGAGCTGTTTTTT. It is translated as CATYRGLSTSEELFF.

V is TRBV4-1 and J is TRBJ2-7; 8 bases fit TRBD2. The CDR3 is 15 residues long. V dropped 1 base and J dropped 4; count of bases not matched to a gene: 6. Germline V gene lookup returns CDR1 MGHRA and CDR2 YSYEKL. CDR3 amino acids: CASSQVFSGAYEQYF. DNA of the CDR3: TGCGCCAGCAGCCAAGTTTTTAGCGGGGCTTACGAGCAGTACTTC.

This sequence joins TRBV5-1 and TRBJ2-7; 9 bases are shared with TRBD2. The germline V gene encodes CDR1 SGHRS and CDR2 YFSETQ. V was pared by 2 bases and J by 5 bases, with 8 bases of the junction left unmatched. The CDR3 sequence is 15 residues long. The CDR3: CASSFFSSGTHEQYF. Here the CDR3 DNA reads TGCGCCAGCAGCTTTTTTTCTAGCGGGACCCACGAGCAGTACTTC.

V is TRBV28 and J is TRBJ2-2; 9 nucleotides align to TRBD1. Germline V lookup: CDR1 MDHEN, CDR2 SYDVKM. V lost 5 bases to trimming and J lost 4 bases; unmatched junction nucleotides: 5. The CDR3 extends over 15 amino acids. The CDR3 region has the DNA TGTGCCAGCAGTCCACAGGGGGCGGCCACCGGGGAGCTGTTTTTT. Translated: CASSPQGAATGELFF.

This chain links TRBV6-1 with TRBJ2-1; 7 bases map to TRBD1. J gave up 4 bases and V 4 bases, and 4 bases lay outside the gene matches. There are 14 residues in the CDR3. Germline V gives CDR1 MNHNS, CDR2 SASEGT. The CDR3 sequence is CASSGPGQYNEQFF. The CDR3 coding sequence is TGTGCCAGCAGTGGTCCGGGACAGTACAATGAGCAGTTCTTC.

CDR3 residues: CASSVGDRVIGEQYF. The CDR3 bases are TGTGCCAGCAGCGTAGGGGACAGGGTGATTGGCGAGCAGTACTTC. The V and J genes are TRBV9 and TRBJ2-7; 9 positions match TRBD1. The CDR3 spans 15 residues. Germline V CDR1 and CDR2: SGDLS, YYNGEE. The trim removed 0 bases at V and 6 bases at J, leaving 7 bases unmatched.

The chain recombines TRBV6-1 with TRBJ2-1, with 11 nucleotides matching TRBD2. The V segment lost 7 bases and the J segment 9 bases; nucleotides outside the gene matches: 5. Germline CDR1 and CDR2: MNHNS and SASEGT. This CDR3 has 13 residues. The chain's CDR3 is CASTLAGGSEQFF. The CDR3 bases are TGTGCCAGCACCCTAGCGGGAGGTAGTGAGCAGTTCTTC.

The rearrangement uses TRBV27 and TRBJ1-4, with 7 bases matching TRBD1. The germline CDR1 and CDR2 sequences are MNHEY and SMNVEV (reference sequence). The CDR3 has 13 amino acids. With V trimmed by 1 base and J by 8 bases, 1 base remained unmatched. In DNA form, the CDR3 reads TGTGCCAGCAGTTTATTAGGGGGCGAAAAACTGTTTTTT. Translation: CASSLLGGEKLFF.

The chain carries TRBV5-6 and TRBJ2-3; 9 nucleotides agree with TRBD1. There are 15 residues in the CDR3. Germline V lookup: CDR1 SGHDT, CDR2 YYEEEE. Trimming cost V 5 bases and J 8 bases; bases outside gene matches: 12. The CDR3 DNA follows: TGTGCCAGCAGACAGACCGGGACAGGGTTCCTTACGCAGTATTTT. It codes for CASRQTGTGFLTQYF.

For the CDR3, the DNA is TGTGCCAGCTCACAGCGGGAGACCACCTACGAGCAGTACTTC. Its translation: CASSQRETTYEQYF. This sequence joins TRBV18 and TRBJ2-7; 8 nucleotides agree with TRBD2. The germline CDR1 and CDR2 sequences are KGHSH and LQKENI. This CDR3 contains 14 residues. V lost 4 bases and J lost 2; bases outside the gene matches: 4.

As DNA, the CDR3 is TGCAGTGCTGAGCGTCAATACGAGCAGTACTTC. Translating it yields CSAERQYEQYF. The chain employs TRBV20-1 and TRBJ2-7; D not certain. This CDR3 has 11 amino acids. V gave up 5 bases and J gave up 4 bases, with 9 bases separating them. Per the germline V gene, CDR1 is DFQATT and CDR2 is SNEGSKA (reference sequence).

Only one count was recorded for this clone. The V and J genes are TRBV4-1 and TRBJ2-1; D uncertain. V was shortened by 4 bases and J by 4 bases, with 5 bases between the two germline ends. CDR1 MGHRA and CDR2 YSYEKL come from the germline V gene. The CDR3 is 12 amino acids. CDR3 bases: TGCGCCAGCAGCCTAGGATACAATGAGCAGTTCTTC. This translates into CASSLGYNEQFF.

The chain has TRBV6-1 and TRBJ2-1, with 7 positions matching TRBD2. Looked up from germline, CDR1 is MNHNS and CDR2 is SASEGT. V gave up 7 bases and J gave up 0 bases; unmatched junction bases: 6. The length of the CDR3 is 15 residues. The CDR3 loop is CASNLAASSYNEQFF. The CDR3 DNA follows: TGTGCCAGCAACCTAGCGGCGAGCTCCTACAATGAGCAGTTCTTC.

The J gene is TRBJ2-1, the V gene TRBV28; D is perhaps TRBD2 (6 bases). The CDR3 covers 13 residues. Deletions cut 2 bases from V and 9 bases from J, with 11 bases between. In germline, CDR1 is MDHEN, CDR2 SYDVKM. The CDR3 DNA follows: TGTGCCAGCAGTTTAGTGCGGGGTGGTGAGCAGTTCTTC. This codes for CASSLVRGGEQFF.

This clone rates as medium-sized. This rearrangement joins TRBV7-9 to TRBJ1-2, with D perhaps TRBD1 (6 bases). Germline V CDR1 and CDR2: SEHNR, FQNEAQ (reference sequence). This CDR3 contains 17 residues. V gave up 7 bases and J gave up 0 bases, with 21 bases separating them. Written as DNA, the CDR3 is TGTGCCAGCATAGGAAGGGCAGGGGAGGTTCCTAACTATGGCTACACCTTC. Translating gives CASIGRAGEVPNYGYTF.

The chain combines TRBV5-1 with TRBJ1-4, with 8 bases matching TRBD1. After removal of 2 bases from V and 10 bases from J, the junction contained 16 bases not matched to a gene. Germline values: CDR1 SGHRS, CDR2 YFSETQ. CDR3 length: 17 residues. CDR3 sequence: CASSLGQGGRSSGKLFF. CDR3 coding DNA: TGCGCCAGCAGCTTAGGACAGGGAGGCCGTTCATCTGGAAAACTGTTTTTT.

V and J are TRBV5-1 and TRBJ1-1; D gene ambiguous. Germline values: CDR1 SGHRS, CDR2 YFSETQ. This CDR3 has 11 residues. V was clipped by 0 bases and J by 8 bases, with 5 bases between them. CDR3 sequence reads: CASSLDREAFF. The DNA of the CDR3 is TGCGCCAGCAGCTTGGACAGAGAAGCTTTCTTT.

The chain combines TRBV19 with TRBJ2-7; no reliable D call. Germline CDR1 reads LNHDA; CDR2 reads SQIVND (reference sequence). CDR3 length: 14 amino acids. The V and J ends lost 10 bases and 0 bases respectively, with 16 bases between them. CDR3 residues: CATTASLYSYEQYF. Written as DNA, the CDR3 is TGTGCCACTACGGCCAGCCTGTACTCCTACGAGCAGTACTTC.

This clone was observed a handful of times. V and J are TRBV2 and TRBJ1-5; D is ambiguous. Looked up from germline, CDR1 is SNHLY and CDR2 is FYNNEI. The V gene lost 4 bases and the J gene lost 5 bases, with 18 bases spanning the gap. The CDR3 covers 16 residues. CDR3 in DNA: TGTGCCAGCAGTGGGAGTCAGGAGTCTGGGGATCAGCCCCAGCATTTT. The encoded protein is CASSGSQESGDQPQHF.

The chain links TRBV15 to TRBJ1-1, with a tentative D call TRBD1 (6 bases). This CDR3 spans 16 amino acids. Germline V lookup: CDR1 LNHNV, CDR2 YYDKDF (reference sequence). With 0 bases removed from V and 1 base from J, the gap between germline ends came to 12 bases. CDR3 region: CATSRETGPKNTEAFF. CDR3 nucleotides: TGTGCCACCAGCAGAGAAACAGGGCCTAAGAACACTGAAGCTTTCTTT.

The V gene is TRBV7-9, the J gene TRBJ1-2; 8 positions match TRBD1. This CDR3 has 13 residues. V lost 3 bases, J lost 8 bases, and 5 bases stayed unmatched. Germline CDR1 SEHNR, CDR2 FQNEAQ (reference sequence). CDR3: CASSFSDRGGYTF. The DNA for the CDR3 is TGTGCCAGCAGCTTCAGTGACAGGGGAGGCTACACCTTC.

Here the CDR3 DNA reads TGTGCCAGCAGCCCCGGGACTAGCGGGACGAACACCGGGGAGCTGTTTTTT. Translation: CASSPGTSGTNTGELFF. J is TRBJ2-2 and V is TRBV13, with 13 bases lining up with TRBD2. Germline lookup yields CDR1 PRHDT and CDR2 FYEKMQ (reference sequence). This CDR3 has 17 amino acids. J was trimmed by 0 bases and V by 5 bases; bases with no gene match: 3.

V is TRBV11-2 and J is TRBJ2-5; D gene uncertain. The tail of the sequence fits TRBJ2-7 better, so the J call may be wrong. This CDR3 comprises 15 residues. Germline CDR1 reads SGHAT; CDR2 reads FQNNGV. The CDR3 loop is CASSSSTGLDYEQYF. CDR3 bases: TGTGCCAGCAGCTCGTCAACGGGTTTGGACTACGAGCAGTACTTC.

The chain uses TRBV7-8 and TRBJ1-1; perhaps TRBD1 as D (6 bases). The CDR3 contains 13 residues. V shed 5 bases and J shed 11 bases, with 18 bases lying between them. Germline lookup yields CDR1 SGHVS and CDR2 FQNEAQ. The CDR3 bases are TGTGCCAGCAGCCCGGGGCACAGGGTCGGCGCTTTCTTT. Protein: CASSPGHRVGAFF.

This clone was observed a few times. V gene TRBV6-6 combines with J gene TRBJ1-5, with 7 bases matching TRBD1. J lost 6 bases, V lost 6 bases, and 8 bases had no gene match. The CDR3 runs to 14 residues. Germline assignment: CDR1 MNHNY and CDR2 SVGAGI (reference sequence). The CDR3 loop reads CASSPSGQSQPQHF. The CDR3 coding sequence is TGTGCCAGCAGCCCGTCGGGACAGTCTCAGCCCCAGCATTTT.

The count of this clone is one. The CDR3 DNA sequence: TGTGCCAGCAGCTCAGGGGGCAATCTTTACGAGCAGTACTTC. Protein: CASSSGGNLYEQYF. The chain uses TRBV27 and TRBJ2-5, with 8 bases that match TRBD1. The closer fit of TRBJ2-7 to the DNA end suggests the J call may be wrong. CDR1 is MNHEY, CDR2 SMNVEV, per germline (reference sequence). CDR3 length: 14 residues.

This chain links TRBV6-5 with TRBJ2-1, with 9 bases matching TRBD1. The CDR3 length is 14 residues. V gave up 6 bases and J gave up 0 bases; unmatched junction bases: 0. CDR1 and CDR2 from the germline V gene are MNHEY and SVGAGI. CDR3 sequence: CASRTGGSYNEQFF. The CDR3 DNA follows: TGTGCCAGCAGGACAGGGGGCTCCTACAATGAGCAGTTCTTC.

The rearrangement uses TRBV6-1 and TRBJ1-2; tentative D call: TRBD1 (5 bases). V gave up 8 bases and J gave up 6 bases, with 16 bases separating them. The CDR3 spans 13 residues. The V gene's germline CDR1 is MNHNS and CDR2 SASEGT. The CDR3 spells CASGDDSRDGYTF. CDR3 coding DNA: TGTGCCAGCGGGGACGACTCGAGGGATGGCTACACCTTC.

This sequence joins TRBV4-2 and TRBJ1-4; no clear D. CDR1 is LGHNA and CDR2 is YNFKEQ in the germline V gene. This CDR3 has 14 residues. V lost 1 base and J lost 3, with 6 bases in between. The DNA for the CDR3 is TGTGCCAGCAGCCAAGGCAAACCTAATGAAAAACTGTTTTTT. Amino acids: CASSQGKPNEKLFF.

The gene calls are TRBV25-1 and TRBJ1-1; maybe TRBD1 (5 bases). CDR1 is MGHDK and CDR2 is SYGVNS in the germline V gene. The CDR3 sequence is 13 residues long. The ends were cut back, 2 bases at V and 2 bases at J, with 6 bases in the middle. The CDR3 nucleotides read TGTGCCAGCAGTGAACAGGGAAACACTGAAGCTTTCTTT. Its translation: CASSEQGNTEAFF.